The subject of this entry is one T cell receptor (beta chain). Its antigen is not known. One junction end does not reproduce the germline sequence, and a read error may be involved. The source of the sample is a study of blood T cells in healthy people across ages. General study results and limits: Diversity was estimated from one million T cells, and these estimates were considered underestimates. Long-lived donors exceeded aged donors in naive CD4+ cells and diversity.

The CDR3 covers 15 residues. The second PCR ran about 7 to 12 cycles with a sample-barcoded 5' primer and J-beta primers. No fewer than 2.5 million CDR3-containing paired-end reads came from each sample. TCRdb reprocessed the 5' RACE reads via MiXCR and lists one record per CDR3 protein. The table includes about 1.8 million distinct CDR3 sequences, just under 50% detected once. The genes are TRBV12-3 or TRBV12-4 and TRBJ1-5; 9 nucleotides line up with TRBD1. The clonotype was recovered from a woman between 35 and 50 years old in good health. The specimen sequenced was blood. CDR3: CASSRDRASNQPQHF. The CDR3 region has the DNA TGCGCCAGCAGCCGGGACAGGGCGAGCAATCAGCCCCAGCATTTT.